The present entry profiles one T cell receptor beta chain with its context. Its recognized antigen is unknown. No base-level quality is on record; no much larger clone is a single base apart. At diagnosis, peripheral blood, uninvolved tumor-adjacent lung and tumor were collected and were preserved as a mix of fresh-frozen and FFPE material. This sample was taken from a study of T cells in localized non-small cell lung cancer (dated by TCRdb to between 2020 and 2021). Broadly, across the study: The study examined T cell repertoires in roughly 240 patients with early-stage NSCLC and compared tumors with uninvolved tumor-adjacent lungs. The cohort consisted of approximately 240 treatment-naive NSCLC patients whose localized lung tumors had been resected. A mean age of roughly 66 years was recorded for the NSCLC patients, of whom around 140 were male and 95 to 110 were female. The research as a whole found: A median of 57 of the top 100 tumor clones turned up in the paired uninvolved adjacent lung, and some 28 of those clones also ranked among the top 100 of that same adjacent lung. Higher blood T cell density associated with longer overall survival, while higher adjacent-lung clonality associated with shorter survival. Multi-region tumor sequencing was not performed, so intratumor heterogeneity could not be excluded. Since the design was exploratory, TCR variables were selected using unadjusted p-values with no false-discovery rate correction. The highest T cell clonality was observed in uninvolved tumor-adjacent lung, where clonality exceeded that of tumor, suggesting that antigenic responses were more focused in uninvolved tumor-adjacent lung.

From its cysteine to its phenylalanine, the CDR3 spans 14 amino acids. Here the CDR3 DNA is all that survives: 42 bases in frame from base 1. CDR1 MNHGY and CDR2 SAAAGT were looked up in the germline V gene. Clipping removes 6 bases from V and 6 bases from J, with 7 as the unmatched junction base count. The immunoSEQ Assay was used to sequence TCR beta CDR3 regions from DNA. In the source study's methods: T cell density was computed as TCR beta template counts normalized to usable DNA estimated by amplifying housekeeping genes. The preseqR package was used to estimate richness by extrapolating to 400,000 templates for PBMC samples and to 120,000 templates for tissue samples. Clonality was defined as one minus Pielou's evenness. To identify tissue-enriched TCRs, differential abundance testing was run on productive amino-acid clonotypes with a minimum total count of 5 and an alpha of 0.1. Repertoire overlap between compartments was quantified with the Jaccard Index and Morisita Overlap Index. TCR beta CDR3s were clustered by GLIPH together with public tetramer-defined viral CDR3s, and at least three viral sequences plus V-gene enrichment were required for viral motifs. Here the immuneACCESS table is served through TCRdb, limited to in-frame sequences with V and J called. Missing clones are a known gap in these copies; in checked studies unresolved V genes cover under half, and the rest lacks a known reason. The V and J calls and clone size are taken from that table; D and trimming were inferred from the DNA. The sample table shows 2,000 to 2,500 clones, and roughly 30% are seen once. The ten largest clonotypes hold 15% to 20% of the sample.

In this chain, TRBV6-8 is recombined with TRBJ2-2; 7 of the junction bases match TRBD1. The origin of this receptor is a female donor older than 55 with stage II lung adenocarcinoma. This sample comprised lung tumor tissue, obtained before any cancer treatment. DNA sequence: TGTGCCAGCAGCGACAGGGTCCGATCCGGGGAGCTGTTTTTT. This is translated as CASSDRVRSGELFF.